The 12 T cell receptor beta chains below all came from one sample that was sequenced in a study of blood T cell repertoires in COVID-19. The repertoire was sequenced with immunoSEQ multiplex PCR; TCRdb's copy has only in-frame clones and lacks some. Of 450,000 to 600,000 clones in the sample, approximately 86% were seen once. The sample taken for sequencing was PBMCs or T cells enriched from blood (not recorded which). These receptors all stem from a woman between 18 and 29 years old who had recovered from COVID-19.

This clone was observed a few times. This chain connects TRBV7-9 to TRBJ1-6; TRBD1 is a possible D gene (6 bases). V gave up 3 bases and J gave up 7 bases, with 19 bases separating them. This CDR3 is 17 amino acids long. CDR1 is SEHNR and CDR2 is FQNEAQ in the germline V gene (reference sequence). The CDR3 nucleotides are TGTGCCAGCAGCTTGGAGGGCGGGGGGCCAAGGAATTCACCCCTCCACTTT. Translation gives CASSLEGGGPRNSPLHF.

The chain employs TRBV30 and TRBJ2-1, with 8 bases fitting TRBD2. The CDR3 contains 14 residues. With 7 bases clipped from V and 8 bases from J, the junction kept 13 bases outside the gene matches. Germline-derived CDR1 and CDR2 are GTSNPN and SVGIG (reference sequence). The CDR3 DNA follows: TGTGCCTCTGTAGCGGGGACCCGGGGCGATGAGCAGTTCTTC. The encoded protein is CASVAGTRGDEQFF.

This rearrangement joins TRBV7-9 to TRBJ2-5; D perhaps matches TRBD2 (6 bases). The CDR3 runs 13 residues. With 11 bases removed from V and 1 base from J, the gap between germline ends came to 14 bases. CDR1 is SEHNR, CDR2 FQNEAQ, per germline (reference sequence). CDR3 residues: CASGGISQETQYF. The CDR3 DNA sequence: TGTGCCTCCGGGGGAATCTCCCAAGAGACCCAGTACTTC. Full variable domain (outside the CDR3, taken from reference TRBV7-9 and TRBJ2-5): DTGVSQNPRHKITKRGQNVTFRCDPISEHNRLYWYRQTLGQGPEFLTYFQNEAQLEKSRLLSDRFSAERPKGSFSTLEIQRTEQGDSAMYLCASGGISQETQYFGPGTRLLVL.

The chain links TRBV19 to TRBJ1-2, with D perhaps matching TRBD1 (6 bases). Trimming cost V 6 bases and J 5 bases, with 7 bases left between them. Per the germline V gene, CDR1 is LNHDA and CDR2 is SQIVND (reference sequence). The CDR3 spans 11 residues. CDR3 amino acids: CASRDRYGYTF. The CDR3 region has the DNA TGTGCCAGTAGGGACAGATATGGCTACACCTTC.

The gene calls are TRBV14 and TRBJ2-1; 7 nucleotides agree with TRBD1. The CDR3 loop spans 19 amino acids. CDR1 is SGHDN and CDR2 is FVKESK in the germline V gene. V shed 0 bases, J shed 1 base, and the junction held 12 bases outside the gene matches. This CDR3 is CASSQDPPGGPESYNEQFF. The CDR3 DNA reads as TGTGCCAGCAGCCAAGATCCCCCAGGGGGACCCGAGTCCTACAATGAGCAGTTCTTC.

The chain links TRBV19 to TRBJ2-3; 9 nucleotides agree with TRBD2. Germline values: CDR1 LNHDA, CDR2 SQIVND (reference sequence). The CDR3 loop spans 15 amino acids. V was clipped by 4 bases and J by 1 base; unmatched bases: 3. In DNA, the CDR3 is TGTGCCAGTAGTAGCGGGGGGGCCGGCACAGATACGCAGTATTTT. Its translation: CASSSGGAGTDTQYF. Complete variable domain (other parts from reference TRBV19 and TRBJ2-3): DGGITQSPKYLFRKEGQNVTLSCEQNLNHDAMYWYRQDPGQGLRLIYYSQIVNDFQKGDIAEGYSVSREKKESFPLTVTSAQKNPTAFYLCASSSGGAGTDTQYFGPGTRLTVL.

This chain uses TRBV19 with TRBJ1-1; D is possibly TRBD1 (6 bases). Trimming cost V 6 bases and J 0 bases, with 14 bases left between them. This CDR3 has 15 residues. Germline CDR1 and CDR2: LNHDA and SQIVND (reference sequence). The DNA for the CDR3 is TGTGCCAGTAGGCAGGGTGGGGGCATGAACACTGAAGCTTTCTTT. This sequence encodes CASRQGGGMNTEAFF.

This chain joins TRBV7-9 and TRBJ1-1, with TRBD1 matching 8 bases. This CDR3 has 14 amino acids. The trim removed 5 bases at V and 3 bases at J, leaving 5 bases unmatched. Germline loops: CDR1 SEHNR, CDR2 FQNEAQ (reference sequence). The CDR3 loop is CASSLSTGDTEAFF. In DNA form, the CDR3 reads TGTGCCAGCAGCCTATCGACAGGGGACACTGAAGCTTTCTTT.

The chain is built from TRBV18 and TRBJ1-3; maybe TRBD1 (6 bases). CDR1 is KGHSH and CDR2 is LQKENI in the germline V gene. This CDR3 comprises 17 residues. Trimming pared 4 bases from V and 1 base from J, leaving 17 bases between. DNA for the CDR3: TGTGCCAGCTCACGTCCCAGGGGAACTGAGTCTGGAAACACCATATATTTT. This codes for CASSRPRGTESGNTIYF.

The V gene is TRBV19, the J gene TRBJ1-2, with no clear D. CDR3 size: 11 residues. Deletions cut 5 bases from V and 7 bases from J, with 8 bases between. CDR1 is LNHDA, CDR2 SQIVND, per germline (reference sequence). Here the CDR3 DNA reads TGTGCCAGTAGTTCCGCCGGTGGCTACACCTTC. Protein product: CASSSAGGYTF.

The chain couples TRBV7-9 to TRBJ1-6; TRBD1 matches at 7 bases. The V gene end was trimmed by 5 bases and the J gene end by 7 bases; junction bases not matched to a gene: 8. The germline CDR1 and CDR2 sequences are SEHNR and FQNEAQ (reference sequence). The CDR3 consists of 15 residues. The CDR3 bases are TGTGCCAGCAGCCCTCGGGACAGCGGGAATTCACCCCTCCACTTT. It codes for CASSPRDSGNSPLHF. The full variable domain, in which reference TRBV7-9 and TRBJ1-6 provide the parts outside the CDR3, is DTGVSQNPRHKITKRGQNVTFRCDPISEHNRLYWYRQTLGQGPEFLTYFQNEAQLEKSRLLSDRFSAERPKGSFSTLEIQRTEQGDSAMYLCASSPRDSGNSPLHFGNGTRLTVT.

The chain joins TRBV28 to TRBJ1-6, with 8 nucleotides matching TRBD1. The junction had 18 bases not matched to a gene; V was cut back by 4 bases and J by 1 base. The CDR3 covers 21 residues. CDR1 is MDHEN and CDR2 is SYDVKM in the germline V gene. The CDR3 DNA reads as TGTGCCAGCAGTTCCCTTACCCTGACAGGGGTGGCCTATTCCTATAATTCACCCCTCCACTTT. It is translated as CASSSLTLTGVAYSYNSPLHF. The variable domain in full, completed from reference TRBV28 and TRBJ1-6, reads DVKVTQSSRYLVKRTGEKVFLECVQDMDHENMFWYRQDPGLGLRLIYFSYDVKMKEKGDIPEGYSVSREKKERFSLILESASTNQTSMYLCASSSLTLTGVAYSYNSPLHFGNGTRLTVT.